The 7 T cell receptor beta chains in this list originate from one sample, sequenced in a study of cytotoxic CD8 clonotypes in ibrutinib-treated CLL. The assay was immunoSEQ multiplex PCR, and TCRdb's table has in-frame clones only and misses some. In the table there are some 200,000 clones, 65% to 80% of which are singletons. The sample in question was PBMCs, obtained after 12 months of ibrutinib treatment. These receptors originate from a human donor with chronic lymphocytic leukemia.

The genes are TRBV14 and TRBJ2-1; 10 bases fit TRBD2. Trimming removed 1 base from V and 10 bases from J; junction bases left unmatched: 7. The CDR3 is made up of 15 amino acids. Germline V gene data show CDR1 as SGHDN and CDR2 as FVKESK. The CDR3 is CASSQGSSGSVEQFF. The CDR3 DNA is TGTGCCAGCAGCCAAGGATCTAGCGGGAGTGTGGAGCAGTTCTTC.

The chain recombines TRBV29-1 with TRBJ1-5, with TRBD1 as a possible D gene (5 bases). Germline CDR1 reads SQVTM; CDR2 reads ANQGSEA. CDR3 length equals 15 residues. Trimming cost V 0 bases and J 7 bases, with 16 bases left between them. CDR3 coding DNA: TGCAGCGTTGAAGAATCCCAGGGCGGGGGGCAGCCCCAGCATTTT. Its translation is CSVEESQGGGQPQHF.

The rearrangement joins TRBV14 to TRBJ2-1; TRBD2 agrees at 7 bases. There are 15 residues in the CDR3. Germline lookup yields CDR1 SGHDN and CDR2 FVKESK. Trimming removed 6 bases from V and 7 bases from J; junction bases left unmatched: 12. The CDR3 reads CASRGLREFRNEQFF. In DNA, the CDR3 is TGTGCCAGCAGGGGGTTGCGGGAGTTCAGGAATGAGCAGTTCTTC.

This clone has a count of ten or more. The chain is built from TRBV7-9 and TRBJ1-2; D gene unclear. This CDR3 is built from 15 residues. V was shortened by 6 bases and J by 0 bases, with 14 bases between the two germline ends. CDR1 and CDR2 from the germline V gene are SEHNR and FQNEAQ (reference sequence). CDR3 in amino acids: CASRSPETSNYGYTF. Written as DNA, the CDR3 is TGTGCCAGCAGATCCCCTGAAACCTCTAACTATGGCTACACCTTC. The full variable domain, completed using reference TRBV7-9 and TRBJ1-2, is DTGVSQNPRHKITKRGQNVTFRCDPISEHNRLYWYRQTLGQGPEFLTYFQNEAQLEKSRLLSDRFSAERPKGSFSTLEIQRTEQGDSAMYLCASRSPETSNYGYTFGSGTRLTVV.

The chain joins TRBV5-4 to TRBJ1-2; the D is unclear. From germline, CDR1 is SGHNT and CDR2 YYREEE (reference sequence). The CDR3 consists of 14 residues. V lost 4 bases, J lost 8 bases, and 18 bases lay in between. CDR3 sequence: CASSPDLQTGGYTF. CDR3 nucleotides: TGTGCCAGCAGCCCCGACTTACAAACTGGGGGCTACACCTTC.

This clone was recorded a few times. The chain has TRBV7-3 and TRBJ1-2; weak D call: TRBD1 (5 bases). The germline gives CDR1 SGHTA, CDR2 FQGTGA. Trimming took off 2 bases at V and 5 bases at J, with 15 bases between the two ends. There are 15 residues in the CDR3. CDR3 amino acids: CASSLLAVGGYGYTF. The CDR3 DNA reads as TGTGCCAGCAGCTTACTAGCCGTCGGGGGTTATGGCTACACCTTC.

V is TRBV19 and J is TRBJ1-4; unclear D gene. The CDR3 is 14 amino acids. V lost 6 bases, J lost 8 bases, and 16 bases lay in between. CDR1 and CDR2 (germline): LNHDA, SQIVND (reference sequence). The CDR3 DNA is TGTGCCAGTAGAGGGTCGACAAAAGGGGAAAAACTGTTTTTT. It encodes CASRGSTKGEKLFF.